The clone carrying this TCR beta chain was seen more than once but under ten times. The antigen is unknown. The PCR made use of 60 Vbeta and 13 Jbeta primers. Some clones are missing from TCRdb's copy, which holds only in-frame ones; the method was immunoSEQ multiplex PCR. The top ten hold less than 4% of the sample, which has about 300,000 clones, roughly 89% seen once. The V gene's germline CDR1 is MNHNS and CDR2 SASEGT. CDR3 length: 14 residues. J gave up 5 bases and V 10 bases, and 11 bases lay outside the gene matches. The data stem from a study of cytomegalovirus exposure and HLA in healthy donors. Overall study findings and caveats: The authors later found HLA-associated TCR beta chains more clonally expanded than equally common others. The likely origin of a cluster of highly shared sequence variants was a sequencing artifact. The authors confirmed in vitro that a few CMV-associated chains were specific for CMV antigens.

The sample taken for sequencing was PBMCs. The chain links TRBV6-1 to TRBJ2-5; 9 positions match TRBD1. This clonotype originated in a man aged 35-49 years in good health and CMV-seropositive. The CDR3 DNA sequence: TGTGCCACCGGGACAGGGTCGGGTGGGGAGACCCAGTACTTC. It specifies CATGTGSGGETQYF.